The subject of this entry is one T cell receptor beta chain. This clonotype has ten or more counts. Its antigen is unknown. No qualities accompany the bases; no much larger clone lies one base away. The record originates from a study of T-cell reconstitution after alpha-beta-depleted transplantation in children (TCRdb year 2016). For the study in its entirety: Using TCR repertoire profiling, the study followed T-cell immune reconstitution in a quantitative way in children after TCRalphabeta/CD19-depleted allogeneic hematopoietic cell transplantation.

Libraries were built with PCR. TCRdb names Illumina HiSeq 2500 as the instrument used. TCR library preparation used molecular barcoding, with unique molecular identifiers applied to normalize quantification of the TCRbeta repertoire. TCRdb's own reprocessing of the public reads used fastp at Q25 and MiXCR and kept productive beta chains. CDR3 protein duplicates are merged, each entry listing the most common genes and DNA. The sample table holds about 400,000 distinct CDR3 sequences, of which roughly 14% were seen once. Around 4.1% of the sample goes to the ten largest clones. Trimming takes 0 bases from V and 10 bases from J, and the germline ends sit 13 bases apart. Counted from cysteine to phenylalanine, this CDR3 has 14 amino acids. The CDR3 DNA has 42 bases and is translated from base 1. The germline V gene supplies CDR1 MNHEY and CDR2 SVGAGI.

The source of this sequence is a human donor who donated a stem cell graft to a child with Fanconi anemia. The sequenced sample was PBMCs, obtained from the stem cell graft. The sequence links TRBV6-5 to TRBJ2-1; the D gene is not confidently resolved. The CDR3: CASSYSTRVGEQFF. The DNA sequence reads TGTGCCAGCAGTTACTCGACACGGGTCGGGGAGCAGTTCTTC.